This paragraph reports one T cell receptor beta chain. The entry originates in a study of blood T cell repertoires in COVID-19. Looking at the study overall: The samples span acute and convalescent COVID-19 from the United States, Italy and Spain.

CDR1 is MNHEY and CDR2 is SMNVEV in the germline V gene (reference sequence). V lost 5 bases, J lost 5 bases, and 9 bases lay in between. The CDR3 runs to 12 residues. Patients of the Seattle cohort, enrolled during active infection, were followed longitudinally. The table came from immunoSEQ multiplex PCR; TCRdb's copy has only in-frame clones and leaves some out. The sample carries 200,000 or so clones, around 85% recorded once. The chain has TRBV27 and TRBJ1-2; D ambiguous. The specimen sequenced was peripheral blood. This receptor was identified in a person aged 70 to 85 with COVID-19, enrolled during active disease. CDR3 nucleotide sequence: TGTGCCAGCAGTAAACTGACATATGGCTACACCTTC. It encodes CASSKLTYGYTF.